These T cell receptor beta chains were read from a single sample in a study of radiotherapy plus CTLA-4 blockade in lung cancer. The data were produced by immunoSEQ multiplex PCR, yet TCRdb's version contains in-frame clones alone and is incomplete. The sample includes approximately 57,000 clones, approximately 84% of them seen just once. The specimen comprised peripheral blood, sampled from a patient treated with radiotherapy plus ipilimumab. These receptor sequences come from a human donor with non-small cell lung cancer whose response to radiotherapy plus ipilimumab could not be evaluated. CDR3s include the opening cysteine and the closing phenylalanine or tryptophan. D genes are given only for firm matches. Size values are once, few and many counts, or a class for expanded clones, and some rows have none.

j_gene: TRBJ1-5; abundance: .; v_gene: TRBV7-9; d_gene: TRBD1; CDR3nt: TGCGCCAGCAGCCAGACAGGGGGAAATCAGCCCCAGCATTTT; CDR3aa: CASSQTGGNQPQHF
j_gene: TRBJ2-3; abundance: .; v_gene: TRBV25-1; d_gene: .; CDR3nt: TGTGCCAGCAACTACTTCAATACGCAGTATTTT; CDR3aa: CASNYFNTQYF
j_gene: TRBJ2-7; abundance: .; v_gene: TRBV2; d_gene: TRBD2; CDR3nt: TGTGCCAGCAGCCCGACTAGCCGCTCCTACGAGCAGTACTTC; CDR3aa: CASSPTSRSYEQYF
j_gene: TRBJ2-7; abundance: .; v_gene: TRBV13; d_gene: TRBD1; CDR3nt: TGTGCCAGCAGCGTCGGACAGGGGGCCTACGAGCAGTACTTC; CDR3aa: CASSVGQGAYEQYF
j_gene: TRBJ1-1; abundance: .; v_gene: TRBV5-1; d_gene: .; CDR3nt: TGCGCCAGCAGCTTGAATCGCCAGGATTTTGCGACTTTCTTT; CDR3aa: CASSLNRQDFATFF
j_gene: TRBJ2-2; abundance: few; v_gene: TRBV4-1; d_gene: .; CDR3nt: TGCGCCAGCAGCCAACCTTTAAGGGGCACCGGGGAGCTGTTTTTT; CDR3aa: CASSQPLRGTGELFF
j_gene: TRBJ2-2; abundance: .; v_gene: TRBV29-1; d_gene: .; CDR3nt: TGCAGCGCCCTACAGGGCGGAACCGGGGAGCTGTTTTTT; CDR3aa: CSALQGGTGELFF
j_gene: TRBJ1-1; abundance: .; v_gene: TRBV10-2; d_gene: TRBD1; CDR3nt: TGCGCCAGCAGTGTATCAGGGGGCCAGGGGACTGAAGCTTTCTTT; CDR3aa: CASSVSGGQGTEAFF
j_gene: TRBJ2-3; abundance: .; v_gene: TRBV4-1; d_gene: TRBD2; CDR3nt: TGCGCCAGCAGCCAGGTATTAGCGGGGGGACCCACAGATACGCAGTATTTT; CDR3aa: CASSQVLAGGPTDTQYF
j_gene: TRBJ2-1; abundance: few; v_gene: TRBV30; d_gene: .; CDR3nt: TGTGCCTGGAGTGTACAGCTGGGTGGCGAGCAGTTCTTC; CDR3aa: CAWSVQLGGEQFF
j_gene: TRBJ1-3; abundance: few; v_gene: TRBV19; d_gene: .; CDR3nt: TGTGCCAGTAGGCGACAGCCTTCTGGAAACACCATATATTTT; CDR3aa: CASRRQPSGNTIYF
j_gene: TRBJ2-7; abundance: .; v_gene: TRBV10-3; d_gene: TRBD1; CDR3nt: TGTGCCATCAGTTGGGACAGAAACTACGAGCAGTACTTC; CDR3aa: CAISWDRNYEQYF
j_gene: TRBJ2-2; abundance: .; v_gene: TRBV19; d_gene: .; CDR3nt: TGTGCCAGTAGTATAAAAGGGGCCGGGGAGCTGTTTTTT; CDR3aa: CASSIKGAGELFF
j_gene: TRBJ1-5; abundance: .; v_gene: TRBV6-5; d_gene: TRBD1; CDR3nt: TGTGCCAGCAGCCCGACAGGGCTAGGCAATCAGCCCCAGCATTTT; CDR3aa: CASSPTGLGNQPQHF
j_gene: TRBJ1-2; abundance: .; v_gene: TRBV14; d_gene: .; CDR3nt: TGTGCCAGCAGCCAAGTGGCCGGGGTCTATGGCTACACCTTC; CDR3aa: CASSQVAGVYGYTF
j_gene: TRBJ1-2; abundance: .; v_gene: TRBV20-1; d_gene: .; CDR3nt: TGCAGTGCCAATTCCCCGGTCCGCTACACCTTC; CDR3aa: CSANSPVRYTF
j_gene: TRBJ2-3; abundance: .; v_gene: TRBV19; d_gene: TRBD2; CDR3nt: TGTGCCAGTAGTACTCGGACTAGCGGATCAGATACGCAGTATTTT; CDR3aa: CASSTRTSGSDTQYF
j_gene: TRBJ2-7; abundance: .; v_gene: TRBV7-2; d_gene: TRBD1; CDR3nt: TGTGCCAGCAGCCTGGGACAGGGGGACGAGCAGTACTTC; CDR3aa: CASSLGQGDEQYF
j_gene: TRBJ1-1; abundance: .; v_gene: TRBV11-2; d_gene: TRBD1; CDR3nt: TGTGCCAGCAGCGCGGACAGGGGGCGGCTAGCTTTCTTT; CDR3aa: CASSADRGRLAFF
j_gene: TRBJ2-1; abundance: .; v_gene: TRBV10-2; d_gene: TRBD2; CDR3nt: TGCGCCAGCAGCCCGACTAGCGGGGGGGCTATTGAGCAGTTCTTC; CDR3aa: CASSPTSGGAIEQFF
j_gene: TRBJ1-2; abundance: once; v_gene: TRBV27; d_gene: .; CDR3nt: TGTGCCAGCAGTTTATCTGGCTCCCTTTCGGGTTATGGCTACACCTTC; CDR3aa: CASSLSGSLSGYGYTF
j_gene: TRBJ2-5; abundance: .; v_gene: TRBV5-5; d_gene: TRBD2; CDR3nt: TGTGCCAGCAGCTTGGCTCCAGCGGGGGCCGCGGAGGTGGGCCAGTACTTC; CDR3aa: CASSLAPAGAAEVGQYF
j_gene: TRBJ2-7; abundance: medium-sized; v_gene: TRBV7-9; d_gene: .; CDR3nt: TGTGCCAGCAGCTTAGCGCAGGAAGAGCAGTACTTC; CDR3aa: CASSLAQEEQYF
j_gene: TRBJ1-2; abundance: .; v_gene: TRBV28; d_gene: TRBD1; CDR3nt: TGTGCCAGCAGCCTGACCGGGACAGGGGCCTCGGGCTACACCTTC; CDR3aa: CASSLTGTGASGYTF
j_gene: TRBJ2-3; abundance: .; v_gene: TRBV7-6; d_gene: TRBD1; CDR3nt: TGTGCCAGCAGCTTAACAGGGGGCTCGACAGATACGCAGTATTTT; CDR3aa: CASSLTGGSTDTQYF
j_gene: TRBJ1-2; abundance: .; v_gene: TRBV2; d_gene: TRBD1; CDR3nt: TGTGCCAGCACCCAATTAAGGGGGCGCGGAAATGGCTACACCTTC; CDR3aa: CASTQLRGRGNGYTF
j_gene: TRBJ2-3; abundance: .; v_gene: TRBV7-2; d_gene: TRBD2; CDR3nt: TGTGCCAGCAGCTTACTAGCGGGGGGGGCGATGGCAGGGACGCAGTATTTT; CDR3aa: CASSLLAGGAMAGTQYF
j_gene: TRBJ2-3; abundance: .; v_gene: TRBV14; d_gene: .; CDR3nt: TGTGCCAGCAGCCAACTCGGTGAAGATACGCAGTATTTT; CDR3aa: CASSQLGEDTQYF
j_gene: TRBJ2-1; abundance: .; v_gene: TRBV7-2; d_gene: .; CDR3nt: TGTGCCAGCAGCTTAGTGAGCACCTCCTACAATGAGCAGTTCTTC; CDR3aa: CASSLVSTSYNEQFF
j_gene: TRBJ2-1; abundance: .; v_gene: TRBV9; d_gene: .; CDR3nt: TGTGCCAGCAGCGCGCAGGGGATGTACAATGAGCAGTTCTTC; CDR3aa: CASSAQGMYNEQFF
j_gene: TRBJ2-1; abundance: .; v_gene: TRBV7-9; d_gene: TRBD2; CDR3nt: TGTGCCAGCAGCTTAGGGACTAGCGGGACGAGCTCCTACAATGAGCAGTTCTTC; CDR3aa: CASSLGTSGTSSYNEQFF
j_gene: TRBJ1-1; abundance: .; v_gene: TRBV10-3; d_gene: TRBD1; CDR3nt: TGTGCCATCGTTTCGGACAGGGGAAAAACTGAAGCTTTCTTT; CDR3aa: CAIVSDRGKTEAFF
j_gene: TRBJ1-6; abundance: .; v_gene: TRBV7-2; d_gene: .; CDR3nt: TGTGCCAGCAGCTTAGGTATATTCGGAGGATATAATTCACCCCTCCACTTT; CDR3aa: CASSLGIFGGYNSPLHF
j_gene: TRBJ1-2; abundance: .; v_gene: TRBV2; d_gene: .; CDR3nt: TGTGCCAGCAGGGGGCAGGCCCCCTATGGCTACACCTTC; CDR3aa: CASRGQAPYGYTF
j_gene: TRBJ2-7; abundance: .; v_gene: TRBV18; d_gene: .; CDR3nt: TGTGCCAGCTCACCACCCCCAGGGGCGACCTACGAGCAGTACTTC; CDR3aa: CASSPPPGATYEQYF
j_gene: TRBJ2-7; abundance: .; v_gene: TRBV6-6; d_gene: TRBD2; CDR3nt: TGTGCCAGCACCCTCCCCGGGACTAGCGAGAGCGAGCAGTACTTC; CDR3aa: CASTLPGTSESEQYF
j_gene: TRBJ2-1; abundance: .; v_gene: TRBV7-9; d_gene: TRBD2; CDR3nt: TGTGCCAGCAGCGCCACTAGCGGGAGGGCTGGGGAGCAGTTCTTC; CDR3aa: CASSATSGRAGEQFF
j_gene: TRBJ2-7; abundance: .; v_gene: TRBV7-2; d_gene: TRBD2; CDR3nt: TGTGCCAGCAGCTTAACGGGAGGCTCCTACGAGCAGTACTTC; CDR3aa: CASSLTGGSYEQYF
j_gene: TRBJ1-6; abundance: few; v_gene: TRBV2; d_gene: .; CDR3nt: TGTGCCAGCAGTGGCATGTTTGGGCTGACGACCCTCCACTTT; CDR3aa: CASSGMFGLTTLHF
j_gene: TRBJ2-7; abundance: .; v_gene: TRBV27; d_gene: TRBD1; CDR3nt: TGTGCCAGCAGTCATTGGACAGGGGGCTACGAGCAGTACTTC; CDR3aa: CASSHWTGGYEQYF
j_gene: TRBJ2-1; abundance: .; v_gene: TRBV7-2; d_gene: .; CDR3nt: TGTGCCAGCAGCTTAGATCCGGGGGCCTACAATGAGCAGTTCTTC; CDR3aa: CASSLDPGAYNEQFF
j_gene: TRBJ1-2; abundance: .; v_gene: TRBV6-5; d_gene: TRBD1; CDR3nt: TGTGCCAGCAGTTACGCAGGGGGGAACTATGGCTACACCTTC; CDR3aa: CASSYAGGNYGYTF
j_gene: TRBJ1-1; abundance: .; v_gene: TRBV2; d_gene: .; CDR3nt: TGTGCCAGCAGTGAAGATCTAACGGGTGAAGCTTTCTTT; CDR3aa: CASSEDLTGEAFF
j_gene: TRBJ2-7; abundance: once; v_gene: TRBV11-2; d_gene: .; CDR3nt: TGTGCCAGCAGCTTAGGACAGCTCGCCTACGAGCAGTACTTC; CDR3aa: CASSLGQLAYEQYF
j_gene: TRBJ2-7; abundance: .; v_gene: TRBV21-1; d_gene: .; CDR3nt: TGTGCCAGCAAAGGACTAGCGGGATGGCCCTACGAGCAGTACTTC; CDR3aa: CASKGLAGWPYEQYF
j_gene: TRBJ1-1; abundance: .; v_gene: TRBV9; d_gene: .; CDR3nt: TGTGCCAGCAGCGTAGGACATTTGAACACTGAAGCTTTCTTT; CDR3aa: CASSVGHLNTEAFF